The 3 T cell receptor beta chains presented below share a single source sample, sequenced in a study of blood T cells in healthy people across ages. Sample-barcoded 5' priming and a J-beta primer mix drove a second PCR of roughly 6 to 12 cycles. TCRdb reanalysed the 5' RACE reads using MiXCR and keeps one entry per CDR3 protein. The table has approximately 1,700,000 distinct CDR3 sequences, about 39% seen once. Sequencing was performed on blood. The source is a human donor in good health.

The rearrangement joins TRBV5-1 to TRBJ2-7; D unclear. CDR1 and CDR2 (germline): SGHRS, YFSETQ. The V gene lost 4 bases and the J gene lost 0 bases, with 14 bases spanning the gap. This CDR3 spans 15 amino acids. The CDR3 sequence: CASSKNGGSSYEQYF. CDR3 DNA: TGCGCCAGCAGCAAAAACGGCGGCAGCTCCTACGAGCAGTACTTC. Together with reference TRBV5-1 and TRBJ2-7, the CDR3 gives the full variable domain: KAGVTQTPRYLIKTRGQQVTLSCSPISGHRSVSWYQQTPGQGLQFLFEYFSETQRNKGNFPGRFSGRQFSNSRSEMNVSTLELGDSALYLCASSKNGGSSYEQYFGPGTRLTVT.

The rearrangement uses TRBV12-5 and TRBJ1-5, with D uncertain. The CDR3 is made up of 13 amino acids. CDR1 is LGHNT, CDR2 FRNRAP, per germline. V lost 7 bases, J lost 4 bases, and 11 bases lay in between. The CDR3 sequence is CASALGGNQPQHF. The DNA for the CDR3 is TGTGCTAGTGCCCTGGGAGGGAATCAGCCCCAGCATTTT.

The CDR3, as DNA: TGTGCCAGCAGCGTGCGGGACTCGGGCACAGATACGCAGTATTTT. Translated, it gives CASSVRDSGTDTQYF. This chain connects TRBV5-6 to TRBJ2-3; TRBD2 is a possible D gene (6 bases). The length of the CDR3 is 15 residues. Germline CDR1 is SGHDT and CDR2 is YYEEEE. The ends were cut back, 4 bases at V and 1 base at J, with 13 bases in the middle.